This TCR beta chain is from a study of identical twins. General study points: Diverse VJ usage suggested most zero-insertion clonotypes were not invariant T cells. Monozygotic twins shared more out-of-frame TCR alpha than recombination models predicted.

The donor group consisted entirely of healthy Caucasians. This clonotype was detected many times. Antigen specificity is unknown. MiXCR was run by TCRdb on the 5' RACE reads, yielding one entry per CDR3 protein. The sample records around 650,000 distinct CDR3 sequences, around 7.4% being singletons. The CDR3 runs to 12 residues. The V end lost 8 bases, the J end lost 6 bases, and 11 bases lay between the germline ends. These data were also filed under a second study, of yellow fever vaccine responses in identical twins. That paper notes: Reportedly, twins showed a vaccine T cell response that looked partly convergent and partly personalized.

This sequence joins TRBV12-3 or TRBV12-4 and TRBJ1-5, with D uncertain. The origin of this receptor is a young woman in good health. The sequenced sample was PBMCs. In DNA, the CDR3 is TGTGCCAGCGCGCTCCCCGGTCAGCCCCAGCATTTT. Amino acid sequence: CASALPGQPQHF.